This T cell receptor beta chain was recorded in a study of blood T cell repertoires in COVID-19. Study at large: T cells, B-cell-depleted T cells, or PBMCs provided the cDNA or gDNA that served as material.

Living in roughly 25 US areas, the participants were between roughly 18 and 90 years of age. Assay: immunoSEQ multiplex PCR; the TCRdb copy retains only in-frame clones and omits some. Counted here are around 300,000 clones, 88% occurring once; the ten biggest clones make up approximately 2%. The sequence was collected from an older woman in a cohort exposed to, infected with or recovered from COVID-19 (not recorded which). The source material was PBMCs or T cells enriched from blood (not recorded which).

CDR3 sequence: CASSAGLAVPNEQFF. The CDR3 coding sequence is TGTGCCAGCTCAGCGGGACTAGCGGTACCCAATGAGCAGTTCTTC. The chain recombines TRBV18 with TRBJ2-1; 11 nucleotides align to TRBD2. The CDR3 is 15 amino acids. The trim removed 5 bases at V and 6 bases at J, leaving 6 bases unmatched. Per germline, CDR1 KGHSH and CDR2 LQKENI.